Only a few counts were recorded for the clone carrying this T cell receptor (beta chain). The antigen is unknown. The V gene end was trimmed by 2 bases and the J gene end by 7 bases; junction bases not matched to a gene: 3. This CDR3 spans 14 amino acids. Germline V gene lookup returns CDR1 SGHTA and CDR2 FQGTGA. The entry originates in a study of cytomegalovirus exposure and HLA in healthy donors. General study points: Accurate prediction of most subjects' HLA-A and HLA-B alleles from TCR beta sequences was reported. Reportedly, fewer N-insertions than the roughly 690-donor mean appeared in an Asian-associated ancestry cluster in a later analysis.

This PCR relied on a set of 60 Vbeta primers and 13 Jbeta primers. In the original workflow: Later, an analysis found roughly 80 million unique TCR beta chains, and 8.5 million to 14 million of these were shared. The assay was immunoSEQ multiplex PCR, and TCRdb's table has in-frame clones only and misses some. The D gene and trimming were derived from the DNA, and the V and J assignments and clone size from that table. The data contain 150,000 to 200,000 clones, roughly 70% of them singletons. The chain links TRBV7-3 to TRBJ1-4; 8 positions match TRBD1. The receptor comes from a woman aged 25 to 39 in good health and CMV-seronegative. Sequences were obtained from PBMCs. The CDR3 here is CASSLQGAVEKLFF. CDR3 in DNA: TGTGCCAGCAGCTTACAGGGGGCGGTTGAAAAACTGTTTTTT.